What follows describes a single TCR beta chain. The antigen remains undetermined. V lost 1 base and J 0 bases, leaving 13 bases between the germline ends. CDR1 is SGHVS and CDR2 is FQNEAQ in the germline V gene. The CDR3 spans 16 residues. The data were obtained in a study of cytomegalovirus exposure and HLA in healthy donors. Participants comprised healthy donors of bone marrow. PCR involved 60 Vbeta and 13 Jbeta primers. Using immunoSEQ multiplex PCR, the repertoire was profiled, and TCRdb retains in-frame clones only, with some absent. This table has around 90,000 clones, around three quarters appearing once. The study, taken as a whole, reports: Immune exposure information comprised only CMV serostatus.

Material for sequencing was PBMCs. The chain couples TRBV7-8 to TRBJ2-7; maybe TRBD2 (5 bases). The sequence derives from a male donor in good health and CMV-seropositive. The DNA of the CDR3 is TGTGCCAGCAGCTTAGTACCCGGACTCAGCTCCTACGAGCAGTACTTC. Amino acids: CASSLVPGLSSYEQYF.